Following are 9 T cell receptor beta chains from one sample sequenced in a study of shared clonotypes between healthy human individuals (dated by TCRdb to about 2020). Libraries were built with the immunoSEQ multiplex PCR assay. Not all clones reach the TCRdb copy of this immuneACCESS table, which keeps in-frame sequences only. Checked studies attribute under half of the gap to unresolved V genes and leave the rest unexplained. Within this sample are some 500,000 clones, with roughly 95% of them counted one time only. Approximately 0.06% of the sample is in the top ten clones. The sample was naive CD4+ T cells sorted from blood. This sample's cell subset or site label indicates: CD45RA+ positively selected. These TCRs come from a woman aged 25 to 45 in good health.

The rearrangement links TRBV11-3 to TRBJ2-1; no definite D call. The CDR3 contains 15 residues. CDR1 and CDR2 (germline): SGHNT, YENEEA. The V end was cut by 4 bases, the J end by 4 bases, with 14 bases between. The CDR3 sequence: CASSWTGGIYNEQFF. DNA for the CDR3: TGTGCCAGCAGCTGGACGGGTGGGATTTACAATGAGCAGTTCTTC.

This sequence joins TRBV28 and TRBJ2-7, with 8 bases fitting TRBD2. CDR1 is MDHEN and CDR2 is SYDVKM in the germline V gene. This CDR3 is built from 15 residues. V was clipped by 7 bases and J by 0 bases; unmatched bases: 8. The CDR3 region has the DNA TGTGCCAGCACCTCTAGCGGGCAGAGCTCCTACGAGCAGTACTTC. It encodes CASTSSGQSSYEQYF.

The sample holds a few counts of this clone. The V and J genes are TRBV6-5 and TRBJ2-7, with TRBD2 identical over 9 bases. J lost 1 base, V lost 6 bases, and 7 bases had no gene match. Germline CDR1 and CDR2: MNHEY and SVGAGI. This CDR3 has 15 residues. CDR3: CASSRAGGKSYEQYF. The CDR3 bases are TGTGCCAGCAGCCGAGCGGGAGGTAAATCCTACGAGCAGTACTTC.

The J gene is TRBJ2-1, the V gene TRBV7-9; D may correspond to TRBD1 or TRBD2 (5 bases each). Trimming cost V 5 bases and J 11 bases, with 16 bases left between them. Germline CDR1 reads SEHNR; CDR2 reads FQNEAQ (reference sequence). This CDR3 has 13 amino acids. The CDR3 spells CASSPPLRDQQFF. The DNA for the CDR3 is TGTGCCAGCAGCCCCCCCCTTAGGGACCAGCAGTTCTTC.

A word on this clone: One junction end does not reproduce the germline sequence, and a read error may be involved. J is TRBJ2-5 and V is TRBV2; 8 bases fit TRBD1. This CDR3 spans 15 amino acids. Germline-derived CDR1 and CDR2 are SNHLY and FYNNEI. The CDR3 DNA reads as TGTGCCAGCTACCGGGACAGGCTTAACCAGGAGACCCAGTACTTC. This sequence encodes CASYRDRLNQETQYF.

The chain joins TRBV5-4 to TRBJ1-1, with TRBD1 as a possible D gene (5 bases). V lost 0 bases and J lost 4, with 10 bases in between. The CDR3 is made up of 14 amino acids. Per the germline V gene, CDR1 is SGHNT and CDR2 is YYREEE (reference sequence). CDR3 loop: CASSLDRGTTEAFF. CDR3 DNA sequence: TGTGCCAGCAGCTTGGATCGGGGGACCACTGAAGCTTTCTTT. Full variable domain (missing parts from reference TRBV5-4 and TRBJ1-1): ETGVTQSPTHLIKTRGQQVTLRCSSQSGHNTVSWYQQALGQGPQFIFQYYREEENGRGNFPPRFSGLQFPNYSSELNVNALELDDSALYLCASSLDRGTTEAFFGQGTRLTVV.

CDR3 region: CASNMPGQPYEQYF. The CDR3 DNA reads TGTGCCAGCAATATGCCGGGACAGCCCTACGAGCAGTACTTC. The chain carries TRBV28 and TRBJ2-7, with TRBD1 matching 7 bases. The V segment lost 7 bases and the J segment 2 bases; nucleotides outside the gene matches: 8. The length of the CDR3 is 14 residues. CDR1 MDHEN and CDR2 SYDVKM come from the germline V gene.

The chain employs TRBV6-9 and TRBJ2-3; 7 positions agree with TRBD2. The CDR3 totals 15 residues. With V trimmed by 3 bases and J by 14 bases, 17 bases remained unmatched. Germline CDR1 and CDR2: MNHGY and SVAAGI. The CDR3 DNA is TGTGCCAGCAGTTACTCTGCGGGAATAGCCTGGGGGGGGTATTTT. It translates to CASSYSAGIAWGGYF.

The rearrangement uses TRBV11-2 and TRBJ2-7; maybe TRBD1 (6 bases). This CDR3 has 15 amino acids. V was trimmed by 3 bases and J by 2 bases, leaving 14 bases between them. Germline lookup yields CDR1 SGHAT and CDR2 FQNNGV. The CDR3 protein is CASSLVDRRAYEQYF. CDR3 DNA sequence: TGTGCCAGCAGCTTGGTCGACAGGCGGGCCTACGAGCAGTACTTC. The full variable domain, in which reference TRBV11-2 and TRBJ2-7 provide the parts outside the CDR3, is EAGVAQSPRYKIIEKRQSVAFWCNPISGHATLYWYQQILGQGPKLLIQFQNNGVVDDSQLPKDRFSAERLKGVDSTLKIQPAKLEDSAVYLCASSLVDRRAYEQYFGPGTRLTVT.